Listed here are 19 T cell receptor beta chains from one sample, sequenced in a study of PD-L1 blockade in urothelial cancer. Time point defined: pretreatment peripheral blood. The method was immunoSEQ multiplex PCR; TCRdb's version includes in-frame clones alone and lacks a portion of them. The table includes roughly 54,000 clones, 70% to 90% detected once. The specimen comprised PBMCs, sampled around atezolizumab (anti-PD-L1) treatment. All receptors come from a woman between 55 and 75 years old with urothelial cancer.

This chain links TRBV7-2 with TRBJ2-7; D perhaps matches TRBD1 (6 bases). V was cut by 3 bases and J by 1 base, with 10 bases left in between. In germline, CDR1 is SGHTA, CDR2 FQGNSA. This CDR3 is 14 amino acids long. The CDR3 loop reads CASSFDRWSYEQYF. The CDR3 DNA reads TGTGCCAGCAGCTTTGACAGGTGGTCCTACGAGCAGTACTTC.

For the CDR3, the DNA is TGTGCCAGCAGGGCGGGGGTAAGCACAGATACGCAGTATTTT. It encodes CASRAGVSTDTQYF. J is TRBJ2-3 and V is TRBV2, with TRBD2 matching 7 bases. CDR1 SNHLY and CDR2 FYNNEI come from the germline V gene. V lost 6 bases, J lost 0 bases, and 3 bases stayed unmatched. This CDR3 region has 14 residues.

V and J are TRBV29-1 and TRBJ1-4; D not resolved. The CDR3 totals 13 residues. CDR1 and CDR2 from the germline V gene are SQVTM and ANQGSEA. V was trimmed by 2 bases and J by 10 bases, leaving 14 bases between them. The CDR3 DNA is TGCAGCGTTGAACTACGGTTTGCCGGAAAACTGTTTTTT. Encoded protein: CSVELRFAGKLFF.

J is TRBJ1-1 and V is TRBV5-5, with D perhaps matching TRBD1 (5 bases). Looked up from germline, CDR1 is SGHKS and CDR2 is YYEKEE (reference sequence). The CDR3 extends over 14 amino acids. V dropped 4 bases and J dropped 1 base, with 11 bases sitting between them. CDR3 loop: CASSLWDSNTEAFF. As DNA, the CDR3 is TGTGCCAGCAGCCTCTGGGACTCGAACACTGAAGCTTTCTTT.

The chain carries TRBV5-8 and TRBJ1-1; D is possibly TRBD1 (5 bases). CDR3 length equals 17 residues. The germline V gene encodes CDR1 SGHTS and CDR2 YDEGEE. The ends were cut back, 2 bases at V and 4 bases at J, with 21 bases in the middle. The CDR3 loop is CASSFGFDLWGPTEAFF. CDR3 DNA: TGTGCCAGCAGCTTCGGTTTCGATCTCTGGGGCCCCACTGAAGCTTTCTTT.

This rearrangement joins TRBV6-5 to TRBJ1-4, with TRBD1 as a possible D gene (6 bases). Germline V lookup: CDR1 MNHEY, CDR2 SVGAGI. This CDR3 spans 14 amino acids. V lost 6 bases, J lost 3 bases, and 11 bases lay in between. Here the CDR3 DNA reads TGTGCCAGCAGCCAAGGGGGTTCTAATGAAAAACTGTTTTTT. Protein: CASSQGGSNEKLFF.

V gene TRBV7-3 combines with J gene TRBJ2-5, with D possibly being TRBD2 (7 bases). The CDR3 runs to 17 residues. The V and J ends lost 3 bases and 5 bases respectively, with 22 bases between them. Germline V CDR1 and CDR2: SGHTA, FQGTGA. In nucleotides, the CDR3 is TGTGCCAGCAGCTTGGGGTTTGTGGGGGGGCCGAGTGAGACCCAGTACTTC. As protein: CASSLGFVGGPSETQYF. Variable domain in full (rest from reference TRBV7-3 and TRBJ2-5): GAGVSQTPSNKVTEKGKYVELRCDPISGHTALYWYRQSLGQGPEFLIYFQGTGAADDSGLPNDRFFAVRPEGSVSTLKIQRTERGDSAVYLCASSLGFVGGPSETQYFGPGTRLLVL.

The V gene is TRBV5-6, the J gene TRBJ1-1; 7 positions agree with TRBD1. Germline CDR1 reads SGHDT; CDR2 reads YYEEEE. Trimming removed 0 bases from V and 6 bases from J; junction bases left unmatched: 2. The CDR3 covers 13 residues. The DNA of the CDR3 is TGTGCCAGCAGCTTGGGCAGGGGGTCTGAAGCTTTCTTT. It yields the protein CASSLGRGSEAFF.

The chain uses TRBV15 and TRBJ1-1, with 7 bases fitting TRBD1. The CDR3 totals 12 residues. V was clipped by 4 bases and J by 7 bases; unmatched bases: 3. Germline V gene sequence: CDR1 LNHNV, CDR2 YYDKDF (reference sequence). The CDR3 is CATSKRTGEAFF. DNA of the CDR3: TGTGCCACCAGCAAGAGGACAGGTGAAGCTTTCTTT.

This clone showed up just a few times. J is TRBJ2-7 and V is TRBV16; D uncertain. Germline assignment: CDR1 KGHSY and CDR2 FQNENV. V lost 4 bases and J lost 2, with 15 bases in between. The CDR3 consists of 15 residues. In DNA, the CDR3 is TGTGCCAGCAGCCCAACGCGAGCCAGGACCTACGAGCAGTACTTC. Residues: CASSPTRARTYEQYF.

The CDR3 nucleotides read TGTGCCAGCAGCCAAGGCGGGACGGGACGGGAGACCCAGTACTTC. It yields the protein CASSQGGTGRETQYF. This chain links TRBV4-2 with TRBJ2-5; maybe TRBD2 (6 bases). Germline CDR1 reads LGHNA; CDR2 reads YNFKEQ. The CDR3 runs to 15 residues. Deletions cut 1 base from V and 5 bases from J, with 14 bases between.

The chain links TRBV4-3 to TRBJ1-5; TRBD1 matches 7 bases. The J segment lost 6 bases and the V segment lost 3 bases, leaving 8 bases of the junction unmatched. The V gene's germline CDR1 is LGHNA and CDR2 YSLEER. This CDR3 has 15 amino acids. The CDR3 protein is CASSHRRQGIQPQHF. In DNA form, the CDR3 reads TGCGCCAGCAGCCACCGACGACAGGGTATTCAGCCCCAGCATTTT.

The chain joins TRBV11-2 to TRBJ1-3; D gene unclear. V dropped 0 bases and J dropped 0 bases, with 9 bases sitting between them. Germline CDR1 is SGHAT and CDR2 is FQNNGV. CDR3 length equals 16 residues. CDR3 sequence (DNA): TGTGCCAGCAGCTTAGATCAGGCTCTCTCTGGAAACACCATATATTTT. It codes for CASSLDQALSGNTIYF.

V usage is TRBV19 and J usage is TRBJ1-3; tentative D call: TRBD1 (6 bases). The V end was cut by 3 bases, the J end by 0 bases, with 9 bases between. In germline, CDR1 is LNHDA, CDR2 SQIVND (reference sequence). CDR3 size: 15 residues. As DNA, the CDR3 is TGTGCCAGTAGTATTGGACAGTTCTCTGGAAACACCATATATTTT. Translated: CASSIGQFSGNTIYF.

This rearrangement joins TRBV10-3 to TRBJ2-1, with TRBD2 identical over 8 bases. The V and J ends lost 6 bases and 8 bases, in that order; junction bases with no gene match: 0. Germline V gene data show CDR1 as ENHRY and CDR2 as SYGVKD. This CDR3 has 11 residues. The DNA of the CDR3 is TGTGCCATCAGGCGGGGGGATGAGCAGTTCTTC. The encoded protein is CAIRRGDEQFF.

The chain uses TRBV28 and TRBJ1-2; no reliable D call. CDR3 length: 14 amino acids. The germline V gene encodes CDR1 MDHEN and CDR2 SYDVKM. Trimming shortened V by 6 bases and J by 3 bases, and 14 bases separated the two germline ends. The CDR3 sequence: CASRNPRGYYGYTF. The CDR3 region has the DNA TGTGCCAGCAGAAACCCACGGGGATACTATGGCTACACCTTC.

This clone turned up a few times. The chain recombines TRBV27 with TRBJ2-7; unclear D gene. V was trimmed by 4 bases and J by 1 base, leaving 11 bases between them. CDR1 is MNHEY and CDR2 is SMNVEV in the germline V gene (reference sequence). This CDR3 has 14 amino acids. The CDR3 DNA reads as TGTGCCAGCAGTTCTTCCAGTTTTTCCTACGAGCAGTACTTC. Its translation is CASSSSSFSYEQYF.

This sequence joins TRBV4-2 and TRBJ2-3; D remains unclear. Per the germline V gene, CDR1 is LGHNA and CDR2 is YNFKEQ. This CDR3 has 15 amino acids. V lost 1 base and J lost 0, with 8 bases in between. Written as DNA, the CDR3 is TGTGCCAGCAGCCAAGGGTACTCTAGCACAGATACGCAGTATTTT. Protein product: CASSQGYSSTDTQYF.

This sequence joins TRBV19 and TRBJ2-5; D perhaps matches TRBD2 (6 bases). From germline, CDR1 is LNHDA and CDR2 SQIVND (reference sequence). V was cut by 2 bases and J by 2 bases, with 15 bases left in between. CDR3 length: 16 residues. This CDR3 is CASSISPGGTQETQYF. CDR3 DNA: TGTGCCAGTAGTATATCACCAGGTGGGACTCAAGAGACCCAGTACTTC. Complete variable domain (other parts from reference TRBV19 and TRBJ2-5): DGGITQSPKYLFRKEGQNVTLSCEQNLNHDAMYWYRQDPGQGLRLIYYSQIVNDFQKGDIAEGYSVSREKKESFPLTVTSAQKNPTAFYLCASSISPGGTQETQYFGPGTRLLVL.